The 26 T cell receptor beta chains below all came from one sample that was sequenced in a study of neoadjuvant anti-PD-1 for oral cavity cancer. Generated by immunoSEQ multiplex PCR, the TCRdb table keeps only in-frame clones and is missing some. This sample has about 16,000 clones, with roughly 69% found just once. The sample was PBMCs, taken before nivolumab (anti-PD-1) treatment. These receptors were taken from a person aged 40 to 85 with oral cavity squamous cell carcinoma.

The chain combines TRBV29-1 with TRBJ2-3; 7 bases are shared with TRBD1. Trimming removed 8 bases from V and 4 bases from J; junction bases left unmatched: 3. Germline lookup yields CDR1 SQVTM and CDR2 ANQGSEA. The CDR3 sequence is 11 residues long. In DNA form, the CDR3 reads TGCAGCACAGACAGGGCAGATACGCAGTATTTT. Translation: CSTDRADTQYF.

This clone has just a few counts. J is TRBJ2-5 and V is TRBV18; 8 positions agree with TRBD1. The CDR3 runs 16 residues. V lost 6 bases and J lost 2; bases outside the gene matches: 11. From germline, CDR1 is KGHSH and CDR2 LQKENI. The CDR3 region has the DNA TGTGCCAGCTCCTTTAGTCTAACAGGGGGACAAGAGACCCAGTACTTC. This encodes CASSFSLTGGQETQYF.

The chain has TRBV19 and TRBJ2-7, with TRBD1 matching over 8 bases. This CDR3 is built from 13 residues. The V gene end was trimmed by 3 bases and the J gene end by 5 bases; junction bases not matched to a gene: 3. Germline assignment: CDR1 LNHDA and CDR2 SQIVND (reference sequence). The CDR3 DNA is TGTGCCAGTAGTATGGGGACAGGTGACGAGCAGTACTTC. This gives the protein CASSMGTGDEQYF.

The chain carries TRBV30 and TRBJ2-2; tentatively, D is TRBD1 (5 bases). CDR1 GTSNPN and CDR2 SVGIG come from the germline V gene (reference sequence). This CDR3 is built from 15 residues. V was shortened by 2 bases and J by 0 bases, with 10 bases between the two germline ends. The chain's CDR3 is CAWSKGVANTGELFF. As DNA, the CDR3 is TGTGCCTGGAGTAAAGGGGTCGCGAACACCGGGGAGCTGTTTTTT. Using reference TRBV30 and TRBJ2-2 for the parts outside the CDR3, the full variable domain is SQTIHQWPATLVQPVGSPLSLECTVEGTSNPNLYWYRQAAGRGLQLLFYSVGIGQISSEVPQNLSASRPQDRQFILSSKKLLLSDSGFYLCAWSKGVANTGELFFGEGSRLTVL.

Comment on this clone: One end of the junction fails to match germline, which may point to a read error. The genes are TRBV7-7 and TRBJ2-7; tentatively, D is TRBD1 or TRBD2 (5 bases each). This CDR3 comprises 22 residues. Germline CDR1 SSHAT, CDR2 FNYEAQ (reference sequence). The CDR3 DNA sequence: TGTGCTAGCAGCTTTACCATCGCACCGGGACCCCCACGCCTCCCGATAGGAGAGAAGCAGTACTTC. This gives the protein CASSFTIAPGPPRLPIGEKQYF.

V gene TRBV7-9 combines with J gene TRBJ1-2; D unresolved. Trimming removed 2 bases at V and 3 bases at J, with 10 bases between. Germline V gene lookup returns CDR1 SEHNR and CDR2 FQNEAQ (reference sequence). The CDR3 runs to 14 residues. CDR3 amino acids: CASSLLASDYGYTF. CDR3 DNA sequence: TGTGCCAGCAGCTTATTAGCCAGTGACTATGGCTACACCTTC.

The rearrangement uses TRBV9 and TRBJ2-3, with 9 positions matching TRBD2. The V and J ends lost 1 base and 2 bases, in that order; junction bases with no gene match: 5. Per the germline V gene, CDR1 is SGDLS and CDR2 is YYNGEE. The CDR3 extends over 16 amino acids. The CDR3: CASSVWASGVTDTQYF. The CDR3 nucleotides read TGTGCCAGCAGCGTATGGGCTAGCGGGGTCACAGATACGCAGTATTTT. Full variable domain (outside the CDR3, taken from reference TRBV9 and TRBJ2-3): DSGVTQTPKHLITATGQRVTLRCSPRSGDLSVYWYQQSLDQGLQFLIQYYNGEERAKGNILERFSAQQFPDLHSELNLSSLELGDSALYFCASSVWASGVTDTQYFGPGTRLTVL.

The rearrangement uses TRBV6-5 and TRBJ2-5; D is undetermined. CDR3 length: 14 amino acids. Per germline, CDR1 MNHEY and CDR2 SVGAGI. Between the trimmed V and J ends, which lost 4 bases and 2 bases, there was a span of 11 bases. For the CDR3, the DNA is TGTGCCAGCAGTTCCCCTAAAGGGCAAGAGACCCAGTACTTC. It is translated as CASSSPKGQETQYF.

The genes are TRBV5-4 and TRBJ2-7, with 7 bases matching TRBD2. This CDR3 is 14 amino acids long. Germline V CDR1 and CDR2: SGHNT, YYREEE (reference sequence). V lost 4 bases and J lost 5; bases outside the gene matches: 9. The CDR3 nucleotides read TGTGCCAGCAGCCTAAGACTAGCAATCAACGAGCAGTACTTC. The encoded protein is CASSLRLAINEQYF.

This rearrangement joins TRBV7-3 to TRBJ2-6, with D possibly being TRBD1 (6 bases). The ends were cut back, 1 base at V and 4 bases at J, with 14 bases in the middle. This CDR3 has 17 amino acids. The V gene's germline CDR1 is SGHTA and CDR2 FQGTGA. CDR3 loop: CASSLNVGASGANVLTF. As DNA, the CDR3 is TGTGCCAGCAGCTTAAATGTGGGGGCCAGCGGGGCCAACGTCCTGACTTTC.

V gene TRBV19 combines with J gene TRBJ1-1, with TRBD1 identical over 7 bases. CDR1 LNHDA and CDR2 SQIVND come from the germline V gene (reference sequence). V was clipped by 5 bases and J by 3 bases; unmatched bases: 6. The CDR3 has 14 amino acids. CDR3 in amino acids: CASSSDRAHTEAFF. The CDR3 coding sequence is TGTGCCAGTAGTTCCGACAGGGCCCACACTGAAGCTTTCTTT.

The chain recombines TRBV7-8 with TRBJ1-4; 9 positions match TRBD1. CDR1 and CDR2 from the germline V gene are SGHVS and FQNEAQ. Trimming cost V 1 base and J 5 bases; bases outside gene matches: 5. There are 16 residues in the CDR3. The CDR3 loop is CASSLGGQGYNEKLFF. As DNA, the CDR3 is TGTGCCAGCAGCTTAGGGGGACAGGGATACAATGAAAAACTGTTTTTT.

The chain combines TRBV7-3 with TRBJ2-5, with D possibly matching TRBD2 (5 bases). This CDR3 has 12 residues. Germline CDR1 reads SGHTA; CDR2 reads FQGTGA. The V and J ends lost 2 bases and 6 bases respectively, with 7 bases between them. Here the CDR3 reads CASSLEGQTQYF. In DNA, the CDR3 is TGTGCCAGCAGCTTAGAGGGTCAGACCCAGTACTTC.

This chain uses TRBV6-1 with TRBJ2-2, with 12 bases that match TRBD2. With 3 bases clipped from V and 6 bases from J, the junction kept 17 bases outside the gene matches. The CDR3 extends over 20 amino acids. Looked up from germline, CDR1 is MNHNS and CDR2 is SASEGT. The chain's CDR3 is CASSDGTSGRIQHGSGELFF. The CDR3 DNA follows: TGTGCCAGCAGTGATGGAACTAGCGGGAGGATTCAGCATGGGTCCGGGGAGCTGTTTTTT.

J is TRBJ2-7 and V is TRBV7-9; TRBD2 agrees at 10 bases. Germline V lookup: CDR1 SEHNR, CDR2 FQNEAQ (reference sequence). J gave up 3 bases and V 10 bases, and 9 bases lay outside the gene matches. The CDR3 has 14 amino acids. In DNA, the CDR3 is TGTGCCATCCAGACCGGGACTAGCGACTACGAGCAGTACTTC. It codes for CAIQTGTSDYEQYF.

The genes are TRBV7-9 and TRBJ2-7, with TRBD1 identical over 8 bases. The V gene's germline CDR1 is SEHNR and CDR2 FQNEAQ (reference sequence). The CDR3 spans 15 residues. V lost 4 bases, J lost 3 bases, and 8 bases stayed unmatched. CDR3 DNA sequence: TGTGCCAGCAGCTCTACAGTCACAGGGGGCTACGAGCAGTACTTC. Its translation: CASSSTVTGGYEQYF. The complete variable domain, with remaining parts taken from reference TRBV7-9 and TRBJ2-7, reads DTGVSQNPRHKITKRGQNVTFRCDPISEHNRLYWYRQTLGQGPEFLTYFQNEAQLEKSRLLSDRFSAERPKGSFSTLEIQRTEQGDSAMYLCASSSTVTGGYEQYFGPGTRLTVT.

The V and J genes are TRBV20-1 and TRBJ1-1; D remains unclear. The germline CDR1 and CDR2 sequences are DFQATT and SNEGSKA (reference sequence). CDR3 length: 10 residues. CDR3 coding DNA: TGCAGCACGCCGGGCCCGCGGGCTTTCTTT. It translates to CSTPGPRAFF.

A few counts support this clone. The chain employs TRBV19 and TRBJ1-5, with D unclear. Trimming took 3 bases from V and 7 from J, leaving 10 bases between them. CDR1 is LNHDA and CDR2 is SQIVND in the germline V gene (reference sequence). This CDR3 has 13 residues. CDR3: CASSIKGYQPQHF. The CDR3, as DNA: TGTGCCAGTAGTATTAAGGGTTACCAGCCCCAGCATTTT.

The CDR3 DNA reads TGTGCCAGCAGTTTCGACTTCAACTATGGCTACACCTTC. It specifies CASSFDFNYGYTF. This rearrangement joins TRBV6-6 to TRBJ1-2; D not certain. The V gene's germline CDR1 is MNHNY and CDR2 SVGAGI (reference sequence). The CDR3 extends over 13 amino acids. Deletions cut 4 bases from V and 2 bases from J, with 8 bases between.

The chain employs TRBV28 and TRBJ2-7; the match to TRBD2 covers 8 bases. Trimming at V came to 2 bases and at J to 3 bases, leaving 12 bases not matched to a gene. The germline CDR1 and CDR2 sequences are MDHEN and SYDVKM. The CDR3 extends over 17 amino acids. The CDR3 protein is CASSLSGSLAGSYEQYF. The CDR3 DNA reads TGTGCCAGCAGTTTAAGTGGAAGCCTAGCGGGTAGCTACGAGCAGTACTTC.

V usage is TRBV2 and J usage is TRBJ2-4; 7 bases match TRBD2. Trimming removed 7 bases from V and 1 base from J; junction bases left unmatched: 13. The CDR3 is 17 residues long. CDR1 is SNHLY and CDR2 is FYNNEI in the germline V gene. CDR3 loop: CASIPIGLAAAKNIQYF. The CDR3 coding sequence is TGTGCCAGCATCCCTATTGGGCTAGCGGCTGCCAAAAACATTCAGTACTTC.

The chain has TRBV30 and TRBJ2-7; D perhaps matches TRBD2 (5 bases). V lost 3 bases and J 7 bases, leaving 13 bases between the germline ends. The CDR3 runs 12 residues. Germline CDR1 reads GTSNPN; CDR2 reads SVGIG (reference sequence). The DNA of the CDR3 is TGTGCCTGGAGCCTCGGACTGGGAGAGCAGTACTTC. This translates into CAWSLGLGEQYF.

The chain combines TRBV6-6 with TRBJ1-2, with TRBD1 matching 12 bases. Germline V gives CDR1 MNHNY, CDR2 SVGAGI (reference sequence). The J segment lost 4 bases and the V segment lost 5 bases, leaving 8 bases of the junction unmatched. The CDR3 totals 16 residues. In DNA, the CDR3 is TGTGCCAGCAGTAGGGGACAGGGGGCGGAAATCTATGGCTACACCTTC. Translating gives CASSRGQGAEIYGYTF.

The chain uses TRBV30 and TRBJ2-3; TRBD2 aligns across 9 bases. J gave up 0 bases and V 4 bases, and 11 bases lay outside the gene matches. In germline, CDR1 is GTSNPN, CDR2 SVGIG (reference sequence). The CDR3 contains 17 residues. The CDR3 here is CAWNKLTSGTSTDTQYF. CDR3 coding DNA: TGTGCCTGGAATAAGCTGACTAGCGGAACTAGCACAGATACGCAGTATTTT.

The chain recombines TRBV7-8 with TRBJ1-2; weak D call: TRBD1 (6 bases). The V and J ends lost 5 bases and 2 bases respectively, with 12 bases between them. Germline V gene data show CDR1 as SGHVS and CDR2 as FQNEAQ. CDR3 length equals 14 residues. The DNA for the CDR3 is TGTGCCAGCAGCCCCGGTCAGGGGAACTATGGCTACACCTTC. This codes for CASSPGQGNYGYTF.

The chain employs TRBV27 and TRBJ1-1; no firm D call. V shed 0 bases and J shed 6 bases, with 14 bases lying between them. The length of the CDR3 is 15 residues. Germline V gene lookup returns CDR1 MNHEY and CDR2 SMNVEV (reference sequence). The CDR3 spells CASSLSAAGRAEAFF. CDR3 DNA sequence: TGTGCCAGCAGTTTATCGGCGGCAGGCCGGGCTGAAGCTTTCTTT.